The 10 T cell receptor beta chains in this list originate from one sample, sequenced in a study of blood T cell repertoires in COVID-19. Generated by immunoSEQ multiplex PCR, the TCRdb table keeps only in-frame clones and is missing some. The table includes about 140,000 clones, about 83% detected once. What was sequenced was peripheral blood. These receptors came from a woman aged 40 to 50 with acute or convalescent COVID-19.

The J gene is TRBJ1-1, the V gene TRBV5-6; TRBD1 aligns across 9 bases. The CDR3 loop spans 17 amino acids. Germline-derived CDR1 and CDR2 are SGHDT and YYEEEE. Trimming at V came to 4 bases and at J to 3 bases, leaving 13 bases not matched to a gene. The CDR3 protein is CASSPERDRGFYTEAFF. CDR3 nucleotides: TGTGCCAGCAGCCCGGAGCGTGACAGGGGGTTCTACACTGAAGCTTTCTTT.

The V gene is TRBV11-3, the J gene TRBJ2-2, with TRBD2 as a possible D gene (6 bases). The germline gives CDR1 SGHNT, CDR2 YENEEA. This CDR3 spans 15 amino acids. V lost 4 bases and J lost 7, with 16 bases in between. The CDR3: CASSSPAGWGGELFF. CDR3 DNA: TGTGCCAGCAGCTCCCCGGCGGGATGGGGCGGGGAGCTGTTTTTT.

This chain links TRBV28 with TRBJ2-1, with 7 bases that match TRBD1. The CDR3 sequence is 16 residues long. CDR1 and CDR2 from the germline V gene are MDHEN and SYDVKM. Trimming at V came to 6 bases and at J to 4 bases, leaving 12 bases not matched to a gene. The CDR3 DNA follows: TGTGCCAGCAGGACAGGGAGTTGGGGCTCTTACAATGAGCAGTTCTTC. Its translation is CASRTGSWGSYNEQFF.

The chain employs TRBV2 and TRBJ2-2; 9 bases are a match to TRBD2. Germline V lookup: CDR1 SNHLY, CDR2 FYNNEI. This CDR3 has 16 amino acids. After removal of 5 bases from V and 2 bases from J, the junction contained 6 bases not matched to a gene. The chain's CDR3 is CASSRWTSVNTGELFF. The CDR3 coding sequence is TGTGCCAGCAGTCGGTGGACTAGCGTCAACACCGGGGAGCTGTTTTTT.

This chain connects TRBV27 to TRBJ1-5, with 8 bases that match TRBD1. The CDR3 sequence is 15 residues long. After removal of 5 bases from V and 1 base from J, the junction contained 4 bases not matched to a gene. Per germline, CDR1 MNHEY and CDR2 SMNVEV (reference sequence). The CDR3 here is CASSRQGLSNQPQHF. CDR3 nucleotides: TGTGCCAGCAGTCGACAGGGGTTGAGCAATCAGCCCCAGCATTTT.

The rearrangement uses TRBV27 and TRBJ2-3; 8 nucleotides match TRBD2. Germline CDR1 MNHEY, CDR2 SMNVEV (reference sequence). V dropped 10 bases and J dropped 1; count of bases not matched to a gene: 4. There are 13 residues in the CDR3. The DNA for the CDR3 is TGTGCCACTTCCGGGGGGGGCACAGATACGCAGTATTTT. Translated: CATSGGGTDTQYF.

The chain carries TRBV12-5 and TRBJ1-2; TRBD1 is a possible D gene (6 bases). Germline loops: CDR1 LGHNT, CDR2 FRNRAP. Trimming cost V 1 base and J 1 base, with 37 bases left between them. This CDR3 is built from 24 residues. The CDR3 DNA reads TGTGCTAGTGGTTTGGGATCGGAAAGGGGCCCCTCGGGGGGCGATTGGGTTGGTAACTATGGCTACACCTTC. Translating gives CASGLGSERGPSGGDWVGNYGYTF. The full variable domain, with the rest looked up from reference TRBV12-5 and TRBJ1-2, is DARVTQTPRHKVTEMGQEVTMRCQPILGHNTVFWYRQTMMQGLELLAYFRNRAPLDDSGMPKDRFSAEMPDATLATLKIQPSEPRDSAVYFCASGLGSERGPSGGDWVGNYGYTFGSGTRLTVV.

The rearrangement uses TRBV27 and TRBJ2-3; 7 nucleotides match TRBD2. The ends lost 5 bases at V and 3 bases at J; junction bases unmatched: 8. This CDR3 has 15 residues. Germline V gene sequence: CDR1 MNHEY, CDR2 SMNVEV (reference sequence). The CDR3 DNA sequence: TGTGCCAGCAGTCTTCAGCGGGGTAGAACAGATACGCAGTATTTT. It yields the protein CASSLQRGRTDTQYF.

V gene TRBV18 combines with J gene TRBJ2-7; 9 positions match TRBD1. This CDR3 is 14 amino acids long. From germline, CDR1 is KGHSH and CDR2 LQKENI. Trimming removed 2 bases from V and 2 bases from J; junction bases left unmatched: 1. The CDR3 nucleotides read TGTGCCAGCTCACCAAGGGACAGGGCCTACGAGCAGTACTTC. Translating it yields CASSPRDRAYEQYF. The full variable domain, completed using reference TRBV18 and TRBJ2-7, is NAGVMQNPRHLVRRRGQEARLRCSPMKGHSHVYWYRQLPEEGLKFMVYLQKENIIDESGMPKERFSAEFPKEGPSILRIQQVVRGDSAAYFCASSPRDRAYEQYFGPGTRLTVT.

CDR3 sequence reads: CATSDLIGTSGGTTDTQYF. The CDR3 DNA reads as TGTGCCACCAGTGATTTGATTGGAACTAGCGGGGGGACCACAGATACGCAGTATTTT. The chain links TRBV24-1 to TRBJ2-3; TRBD2 agrees at 12 bases. Germline V gene sequence: CDR1 KGHDR, CDR2 SFDVKD. Trimming removed 0 bases from V and 2 bases from J; junction bases left unmatched: 8. CDR3 size: 19 residues.